This T cell receptor (beta chain) was observed in a study of CD8+CD57+ T cells in acquired aplastic anemia. The wider study: Average CD4+ read depth in healthy donors was approximately 9.9 million reads. General observations from the study: The number of CD8+ CDR3 sequences shared by patients and controls was approximately 31.

Genomic DNA served as template for TCR beta VDJ and CDR3 profiling. TCRdb called the reads again in MiXCR, with one record for every CDR3 protein. Of approximately 81,000 distinct CDR3 sequences listed, more than 40% are singletons. A remark on this clonotype: Its antigen is as yet unknown.

What was sequenced was sorted CD4+, CD8+, or CD8+CD57+ T cells (not recorded which) from PBMCs. The sequence was obtained from a human donor in good health, serving as a control.

The CDR3 bases are TGCAGCGTTCGTGGGCAGGGGCTGGATGGCTACACCTTC. The encoded protein is CSVRGQGLDGYTF. The rearrangement joins TRBV29-1 to TRBJ1-2; weak D call: TRBD1 (6 bases). Germline CDR1 and CDR2: SQVTM and ANQGSEA. There are 13 residues in the CDR3. Trimming took off 5 bases at V and 6 bases at J, with 16 bases between the two ends. Full variable domain (outside the CDR3, taken from reference TRBV29-1 and TRBJ1-2): SAVISQKPSRDICQRGTSLTIQCQVDSQVTMMFWYRQQPGQSLTLIATANQGSEATYESGFVIDKFPISRPNLTFSTLTVSNMSPEDSSIYLCSVRGQGLDGYTFGSGTRLTVV.